Listed here is a single T cell receptor beta chain. The authors made TCR beta cDNA libraries by 5'RACE template switching. This switching added a universal primer site and UMIs. No DNA is given; TCRdb re-called the 5' RACE reads and lists each CDR3 protein once. The sample holds roughly 430,000 distinct CDR3 sequences. The data were obtained in a study of T cells expressing NK-cell markers. Across the whole study: HCMV serostatus: most of the eight sequenced donors positive, one negative.

The source material was blood T cells: a sorted CD56 or NKG2C T cell subset, CD4+ or CD8+ T cells, or bulk PBMC T cells (not recorded which). The TCR was taken from a woman aged 18 to 69 in good health.

CDR3: CSAASGRAVDEQFF. The V and J genes are TRBV29-1 and TRBJ2-1; checking the TCRdb D call of TRBD2 is not possible without DNA. Germline-derived CDR1 and CDR2 are SQVTM and ANQGSEA. There are 14 residues in the CDR3.